These T cell receptor beta chains were read from a single sample in a study of blood T cell repertoires in COVID-19. Profiling relied on immunoSEQ multiplex PCR, and the TCRdb table lists in-frame clones only, not all of them. Of under 250,000 clones in the sample, approximately 82% are singletons; the top ten hold 3% to 4%. The sample was peripheral blood. These receptors were obtained from a woman of 80 years or more with acute or convalescent COVID-19. Both conserved end residues are part of each CDR3. The D gene is left open where the match is weak. The listing skips clone size in some rows; elsewhere it reads once, few, many or a size class.

d_call: -; v_call: TRBV7-9; j_call: TRBJ1-2; clone_size: -; cdr3_nt: TGTGCCAGCAGCTTTGGACAGAACTATGGCTACACCTTC; cdr3_aa: CASSFGQNYGYTF
d_call: -; v_call: TRBV28; j_call: TRBJ1-3; clone_size: -; cdr3_nt: TGTGCCAGCAGGCCACATGACTCTGGAAACACCATATATTTT; cdr3_aa: CASRPHDSGNTIYF
d_call: TRBD1; v_call: TRBV6-5; j_call: TRBJ1-5; clone_size: -; cdr3_nt: TGTGCCAGCAGCGGACAGGGGGCGATCAATCAGCCCCAGCATTTT; cdr3_aa: CASSGQGAINQPQHF
d_call: TRBD1; v_call: TRBV5-4; j_call: TRBJ1-1; clone_size: -; cdr3_nt: TGTGCCAGCAGCTTGGGACAGGGTCGGGTGAACACTGAAGCTTTCTTT; cdr3_aa: CASSLGQGRVNTEAFF
d_call: TRBD1; v_call: TRBV6-5; j_call: TRBJ2-5; clone_size: -; cdr3_nt: TGTGCCAGCAGGGACAGGGGGCAAGAGACCCAGTACTTC; cdr3_aa: CASRDRGQETQYF
d_call: TRBD2; v_call: TRBV19; j_call: TRBJ2-3; clone_size: -; cdr3_nt: TGTGCCAGTAGTAGCGGGGGGGTGGCAGATACGCAGTATTTT; cdr3_aa: CASSSGGVADTQYF
d_call: TRBD2; v_call: TRBV7-2; j_call: TRBJ2-1; clone_size: -; cdr3_nt: TGTGCCAGCAGCTTCGGACTAGCGGGGAATGAGCAGTTCTTC; cdr3_aa: CASSFGLAGNEQFF
d_call: TRBD2; v_call: TRBV28; j_call: TRBJ2-7; clone_size: -; cdr3_nt: TGTGCCAGCAGTTTCCCCATCCTCGGGAGGAGGGGTTACGAGCAGTACTTC; cdr3_aa: CASSFPILGRRGYEQYF
d_call: -; v_call: TRBV2; j_call: TRBJ1-3; clone_size: -; cdr3_nt: TGTGCCAGCAGTGAAGCGCGTCCTTCCTCTGGAAACACCATATATTTT; cdr3_aa: CASSEARPSSGNTIYF
d_call: -; v_call: TRBV6-5; j_call: TRBJ1-1; clone_size: once; cdr3_nt: TGTGCCAGCAGTTTGTCCCTGTTTCGTACTGAAGCTTTCTTT; cdr3_aa: CASSLSLFRTEAFF
d_call: -; v_call: TRBV20-1; j_call: TRBJ2-7; clone_size: once; cdr3_nt: TGCAGTGCTAGAGACAGTAATCGGCAGTACTTC; cdr3_aa: CSARDSNRQYF
d_call: -; v_call: TRBV7-6; j_call: TRBJ1-1; clone_size: -; cdr3_nt: TGTGCCAGCAGTCGAACTGTGAACACTGAAGCTTTCTTT; cdr3_aa: CASSRTVNTEAFF
d_call: -; v_call: TRBV6-1; j_call: TRBJ1-1; clone_size: -; cdr3_nt: TGTGCCAGCAGTGAAGAGCCCGGAGCTTTCTTT; cdr3_aa: CASSEEPGAFF
d_call: TRBD1; v_call: TRBV5-5; j_call: TRBJ2-3; clone_size: -; cdr3_nt: TGTGCCAGCAGCTTGGAACCGAGGGGGCACACAGATACGCAGTATTTT; cdr3_aa: CASSLEPRGHTDTQYF
d_call: -; v_call: TRBV19; j_call: TRBJ2-3; clone_size: few; cdr3_nt: TGTGCCAGTAGTCAGAACACAGATACGCAGTATTTT; cdr3_aa: CASSQNTDTQYF
d_call: TRBD1; v_call: TRBV15; j_call: TRBJ1-1; clone_size: -; cdr3_nt: TGTGCCACCAGCAGGACGAGACAGGGCACCACTGAAGCTTTCTTT; cdr3_aa: CATSRTRQGTTEAFF
d_call: -; v_call: TRBV5-1; j_call: TRBJ1-3; clone_size: -; cdr3_nt: TGCGCCAGCAGCTTCCAGGGCCCCGGAAACACCATATATTTT; cdr3_aa: CASSFQGPGNTIYF
d_call: -; v_call: TRBV12-3/TRBV12-4; j_call: TRBJ2-7; clone_size: -; cdr3_nt: TGTGCCAGCAGTTTGAAGGGGTTCTACGAGCAGTACTTC; cdr3_aa: CASSLKGFYEQYF
d_call: TRBD2; v_call: TRBV7-6; j_call: TRBJ2-1; clone_size: -; cdr3_nt: TGTGCCAGCAGGGCGACTAGCGGGGGGGCCAATGAGCAGTTCTTC; cdr3_aa: CASRATSGGANEQFF
d_call: -; v_call: TRBV27; j_call: TRBJ2-7; clone_size: -; cdr3_nt: TGTGCCAGCAGTTTATCGATTATCGAGGGTTACGAGCAGTACTTC; cdr3_aa: CASSLSIIEGYEQYF
d_call: TRBD2; v_call: TRBV7-2; j_call: TRBJ2-5; clone_size: -; cdr3_nt: TGTGCCAGCAGCTTAATGAAGTTAAGCGGGGGGGAGACCCAGTACTTC; cdr3_aa: CASSLMKLSGGETQYF
d_call: TRBD1; v_call: TRBV27; j_call: TRBJ1-4; clone_size: once; cdr3_nt: TGTGCCAGCAGTTTATTCCCCTCAGACAGGGGGCTATCGGAAAAACTGTTTTTT; cdr3_aa: CASSLFPSDRGLSEKLFF
d_call: -; v_call: TRBV6-5; j_call: TRBJ2-3; clone_size: once; cdr3_nt: TGTGCCAGCAGCGTTGACAGACCTAGCACAGATACGCAGTATTTT; cdr3_aa: CASSVDRPSTDTQYF
d_call: -; v_call: TRBV5-8; j_call: TRBJ1-1; clone_size: -; cdr3_nt: TGTGCCAGCACCCGGTACAGGGCCACTGAAGCTTTCTTT; cdr3_aa: CASTRYRATEAFF
d_call: TRBD2; v_call: TRBV7-9; j_call: TRBJ2-7; clone_size: -; cdr3_nt: TGTGCCAGCAGCCTACTAGCGGGGGGAAGCCACGAGCAGTACTTC; cdr3_aa: CASSLLAGGSHEQYF
d_call: -; v_call: TRBV7-3; j_call: TRBJ2-1; clone_size: once; cdr3_nt: TGTGCCAGCAGCTTAAGAGGGAATGAGCAGTTCTTC; cdr3_aa: CASSLRGNEQFF
d_call: TRBD1; v_call: TRBV3-1/TRBV3-2; j_call: TRBJ1-2; clone_size: -; cdr3_nt: TGTGCCAGCAGCCTGGACAGGGTCTATGGCTACACCTTC; cdr3_aa: CASSLDRVYGYTF
d_call: -; v_call: TRBV7-2; j_call: TRBJ1-2; clone_size: -; cdr3_nt: TGTGCCAGCAGCGCACCCGGGACTGCATATGGCTACACCTTC; cdr3_aa: CASSAPGTAYGYTF
d_call: -; v_call: TRBV12-3/TRBV12-4; j_call: TRBJ1-1; clone_size: -; cdr3_nt: TGTGCCAGCAGTTTTGGGGAGGCTGAAGCTTTCTTT; cdr3_aa: CASSFGEAEAFF
d_call: -; v_call: TRBV19; j_call: TRBJ2-4; clone_size: -; cdr3_nt: TGTGCCAGTAGCACGACCTGGGGGGGGCTAGGGAACATTCAGTACTTC; cdr3_aa: CASSTTWGGLGNIQYF
d_call: TRBD1; v_call: TRBV6-2/TRBV6-3; j_call: TRBJ1-5; clone_size: -; cdr3_nt: TGTGCCAGCAGTAGTGACAGGGGCCATTATAGCAATCAGCCCCAGCATTTT; cdr3_aa: CASSSDRGHYSNQPQHF
d_call: -; v_call: TRBV6-5; j_call: TRBJ2-7; clone_size: few; cdr3_nt: TGTGCCAGCAGTTATAGAGGGGCAGGGGCCGAGCAGTACTTC; cdr3_aa: CASSYRGAGAEQYF
d_call: TRBD1; v_call: TRBV10-3; j_call: TRBJ2-3; clone_size: -; cdr3_nt: TGTGCCGGCGCCGGGGACAGGTCCACAGATACGCAGTATTTT; cdr3_aa: CAGAGDRSTDTQYF
d_call: -; v_call: TRBV3-1/TRBV3-2; j_call: TRBJ2-1; clone_size: -; cdr3_nt: TGTGCCAGCAGCCGAGGTAGTGGGGGGGCTGTGGGGAATGAGCAGTTCTTC; cdr3_aa: CASSRGSGGAVGNEQFF
d_call: -; v_call: TRBV20-1; j_call: TRBJ1-1; clone_size: -; cdr3_nt: TGCAGTGCTAGTAAGAGGGTTACTGAAGCTTTCTTT; cdr3_aa: CSASKRVTEAFF
d_call: -; v_call: TRBV29-1; j_call: TRBJ1-1; clone_size: few; cdr3_nt: TGCAGCGTTGAAATCGGCAGGGGCACTGAAGCTTTCTTT; cdr3_aa: CSVEIGRGTEAFF
d_call: -; v_call: TRBV7-2; j_call: TRBJ1-5; clone_size: -; cdr3_nt: TGTGCCAGCAGCTTACCTGGAGGCAATCAGCCCCAGCATTTT; cdr3_aa: CASSLPGGNQPQHF
d_call: -; v_call: TRBV5-1; j_call: TRBJ1-1; clone_size: -; cdr3_nt: TGCGCCAGCAGCTCGACAGTTTTGAACACTGAAGCTTTCTTT; cdr3_aa: CASSSTVLNTEAFF
d_call: TRBD2; v_call: TRBV7-2; j_call: TRBJ2-1; clone_size: -; cdr3_nt: TGTGCCAGCAGCTTAGGGCTAGCGGGGGGTATAAAACAGTTCTTC; cdr3_aa: CASSLGLAGGIKQFF
d_call: TRBD1; v_call: TRBV7-9; j_call: TRBJ2-7; clone_size: few; cdr3_nt: TGTGCCAGCAGCTTAGGTGGGGGACAGGCCCCCTACGAGCAGTACTTC; cdr3_aa: CASSLGGGQAPYEQYF